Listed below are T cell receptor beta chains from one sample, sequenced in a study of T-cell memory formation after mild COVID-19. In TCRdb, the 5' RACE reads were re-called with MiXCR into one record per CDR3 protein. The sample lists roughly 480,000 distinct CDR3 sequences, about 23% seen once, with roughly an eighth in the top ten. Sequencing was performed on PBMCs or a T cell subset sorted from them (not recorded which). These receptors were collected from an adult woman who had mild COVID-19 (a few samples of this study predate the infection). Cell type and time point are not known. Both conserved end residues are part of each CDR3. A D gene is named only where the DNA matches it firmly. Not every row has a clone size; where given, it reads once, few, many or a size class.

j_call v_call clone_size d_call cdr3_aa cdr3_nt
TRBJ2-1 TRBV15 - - CATSRDWQGGEQFF TGTGCCACCAGCAGAGATTGGCAGGGGGGTGAGCAGTTCTTC
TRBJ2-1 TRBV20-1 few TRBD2 CSAREGRERLYNEQFF TGCAGTGCTAGAGAGGGGCGGGAGAGGCTCTACAATGAGCAGTTCTTC
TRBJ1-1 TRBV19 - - CASNMRGNTEAFF TGTGCCAGTAACATGAGGGGGAACACTGAAGCTTTCTTT
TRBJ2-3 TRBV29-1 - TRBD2 CSVEWGLAGVTDTQYF TGCAGCGTTGAATGGGGACTAGCGGGAGTCACAGATACGCAGTATTTT
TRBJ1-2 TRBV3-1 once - CASSQDIRVSNYGYTF TGTGCCAGCAGCCAAGATATCAGGGTATCTAACTATGGCTACACCTTC
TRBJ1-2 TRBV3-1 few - CASSQDRGGWSGYTF TGTGCCAGCAGCCAAGATCGCGGGGGATGGAGCGGCTACACCTTC
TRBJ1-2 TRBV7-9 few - CASSLSQENYGYTF TGTGCCAGCAGCTTGTCGCAGGAGAACTATGGCTACACCTTC
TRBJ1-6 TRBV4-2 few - CASSQDRNDSPLHF TGTGCCAGCAGCCAAGATAGAAATGACTCACCCCTCCACTTT
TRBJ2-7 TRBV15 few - CATSPFSDTYEQYF TGTGCCACCAGTCCGTTCTCGGACACCTACGAGCAGTACTTC
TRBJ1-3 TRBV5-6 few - CASSLVSSGNTIYF TGTGCCAGCAGCTTGGTAAGCTCTGGAAACACCATATATTTT
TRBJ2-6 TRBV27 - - CATGLRQAYSGANVLTF TGTGCCACCGGACTCCGACAGGCATACTCTGGGGCCAACGTCCTGACTTTC
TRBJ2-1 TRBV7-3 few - CASSLRSGNEQFF TGTGCCAGCAGCTTACGGAGCGGCAATGAGCAGTTCTTC
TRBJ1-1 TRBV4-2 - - CASSQDLGRPEAFF TGTGCCAGCAGCCAAGATCTAGGACGGCCTGAAGCTTTCTTT
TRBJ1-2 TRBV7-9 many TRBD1 CASSPQGARGYTF TGTGCCAGCAGCCCTCAGGGGGCACGGGGCTACACCTTC
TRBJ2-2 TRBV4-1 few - CASSQDSGVNTGELFF TGCGCCAGCAGCCAAGATTCTGGGGTTAACACCGGGGAGCTGTTTTTT
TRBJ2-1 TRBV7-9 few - CASSQWVAEQFF TGTGCCAGCAGCCAGTGGGTTGCTGAGCAGTTCTTC
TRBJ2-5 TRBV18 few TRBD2 CASSRERGSYQETQYF TGTGCCAGCTCTCGCGAGCGGGGGTCATACCAAGAGACCCAGTACTTC
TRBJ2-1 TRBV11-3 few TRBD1 CASSLPSGTGENEQFF TGTGCCAGCAGCTTACCCTCCGGGACAGGGGAAAATGAGCAGTTCTTC
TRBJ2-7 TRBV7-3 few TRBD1 CASSPGQGANEQYF TGTGCCAGCAGCCCGGGACAGGGGGCCAACGAGCAGTACTTC
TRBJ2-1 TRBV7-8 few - CASSSARTVAYNEQFF TGTGCCAGCAGCTCAGCGCGGACAGTCGCCTACAATGAGCAGTTCTTC
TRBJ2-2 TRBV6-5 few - CASSQRSQNTGELFF TGTGCCAGTTCCCAGAGGAGTCAGAACACCGGGGAGCTGTTTTTT
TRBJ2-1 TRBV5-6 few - CASSLALGGQFF TGTGCCAGCAGCTTGGCTCTGGGTGGGCAGTTCTTC
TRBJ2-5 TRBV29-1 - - CSVGEETQYF TGCAGCGTAGGTGAGGAGACCCAGTACTTC
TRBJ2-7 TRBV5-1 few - CASSEGGIGEQYF TGCGCCAGCAGCGAGGGGGGGATAGGCGAGCAGTACTTC
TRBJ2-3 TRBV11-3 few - CASSLGTYGPGTDTQYF TGTGCCAGCAGCTTAGGAACGTACGGACCCGGCACAGATACGCAGTATTTT
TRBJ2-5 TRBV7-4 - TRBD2 CASSRLAGVGETQYF TGTGCCAGCAGTAGACTAGCGGGAGTAGGAGAGACCCAGTACTTC
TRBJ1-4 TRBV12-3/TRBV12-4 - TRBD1 CASSFGQGNEKLFF TGTGCCAGCAGTTTCGGACAGGGAAATGAAAAACTGTTTTTT
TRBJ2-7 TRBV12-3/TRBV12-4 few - CASRPPGTIDEQYF TGTGCCAGCAGGCCACCCGGGACGATCGACGAGCAGTACTTC
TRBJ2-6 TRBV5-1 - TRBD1 CASSRRPGQEISGANVLTF TGCGCCAGCAGCCGACGCCCGGGACAGGAGATCTCTGGGGCCAACGTCCTGACTTTC
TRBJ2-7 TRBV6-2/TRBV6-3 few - CASTSGGRGGSEQYF TGTGCCAGCACCTCGGGCGGACGAGGAGGGTCCGAGCAGTACTTC
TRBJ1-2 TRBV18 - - CASSRLGVARANSNYGYTF TGTGCCAGCTCACGGCTCGGCGTGGCCAGAGCGAATTCTAACTATGGCTACACCTTC
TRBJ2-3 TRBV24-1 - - CATSDFRGSIADTDTQYF TGTGCCACCAGTGATTTCCGCGGCTCGATCGCCGACACAGATACGCAGTATTTT
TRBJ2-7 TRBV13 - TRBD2 CASSFARRDGREQYF TGTGCCAGCAGCTTTGCCCGGCGGGACGGGAGGGAGCAGTACTTC
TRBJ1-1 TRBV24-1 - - CATSRGSEMKAFF TGTGCCACCAGTAGGGGCTCCGAAATGAAAGCTTTCTTT
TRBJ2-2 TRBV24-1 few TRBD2 CATERGITGELFF TGTGCCACCGAGCGGGGGATTACCGGGGAGCTGTTTTTT
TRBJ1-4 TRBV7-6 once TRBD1 CASSSGNFGTGNNEKLFF TGTGCCAGCAGCTCAGGGAATTTCGGGACAGGAAACAATGAAAAACTGTTTTTT
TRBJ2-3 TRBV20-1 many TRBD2 CSARDRGGGDSDTQYF TGCAGTGCTAGAGATAGAGGCGGGGGAGACTCAGATACGCAGTATTTT
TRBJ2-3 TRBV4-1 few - CASSQGDRGGVTDTQYF TGCGCCAGCAGCCAGGGAGACCGCGGAGGGGTCACAGATACGCAGTATTTT
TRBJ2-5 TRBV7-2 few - CASSEDRARTQYF TGTGCCAGCAGCGAGGACCGGGCTAGAACCCAGTACTTC
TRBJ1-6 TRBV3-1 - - CASSHNGQKNSPLHF TGTGCCAGCAGCCATAACGGACAGAAAAATTCACCCCTCCACTTT
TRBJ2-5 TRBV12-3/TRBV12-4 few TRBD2 CASSRRGGGETQYF TGTGCCAGCAGTCGTCGGGGGGGAGGGGAGACCCAGTACTTC
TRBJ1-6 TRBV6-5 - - CASTQGDYSPLHF TGTGCCAGCACCCAAGGGGATTACTCACCCCTCCACTTT
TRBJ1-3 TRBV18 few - CASSPTTGRGAGNTIYF TGTGCCAGCTCACCGACTACCGGAAGGGGTGCTGGAAACACCATATATTTT
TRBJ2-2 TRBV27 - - CASSLQGPNTGELFF TGTGCCAGCAGTTTGCAGGGGCCTAACACCGGGGAGCTGTTTTTT
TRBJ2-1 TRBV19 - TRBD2 CASSVLAGGSYNEQFF TGTGCCAGTAGTGTTCTGGCGGGAGGGTCCTACAATGAGCAGTTCTTC
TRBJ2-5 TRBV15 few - CATSRDLRTSGVRRETQYF TGTGCCACCAGCAGAGATCTTCGCACGAGTGGGGTTCGGCGGGAGACCCAGTACTTC
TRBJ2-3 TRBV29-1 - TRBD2 CSAASGRTDTQYF TGCAGCGCTGCTAGCGGGAGGACAGATACGCAGTATTTT
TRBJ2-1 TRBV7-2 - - CASRFESIGEQFF TGTGCCAGCAGGTTCGAGTCGATTGGTGAGCAGTTCTTC
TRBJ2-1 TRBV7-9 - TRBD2 CASIGDSGWNEQFF TGTGCCAGCATCGGCGATAGCGGGTGGAATGAGCAGTTCTTC
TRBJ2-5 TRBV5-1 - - CASSLGLGDPRETQYF TGCGCCAGCAGCTTGGGTCTGGGGGACCCAAGGGAGACCCAGTACTTC
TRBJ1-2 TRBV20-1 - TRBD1 CSARPLGTGRDNYGYTF TGCAGTGCTAGGCCTCTCGGGACAGGACGAGACAACTATGGCTACACCTTC
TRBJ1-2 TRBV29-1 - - CSVDGAWGGYTF TGCAGCGTGGACGGGGCGTGGGGTGGCTACACCTTC